The subject of this entry is one TCR beta chain. This sample stems from a study of CD8+ T cells in alopecia areata. Following extraction, RNA underwent reverse transcription to cDNA, which served as the sequencing template. Profiling relied on immunoSEQ multiplex PCR, and the TCRdb table lists in-frame clones only, not all of them. The repertoire holds some 11,000 clones, approximately 60% seen once, with about 7.3% in the top ten. This CDR3 has 14 amino acids. The V and J ends lost 6 bases and 0 bases, in that order; junction bases with no gene match: 6. CDR1 SQVTM and CDR2 ANQGSEA come from the germline V gene. Punch biopsies of lesional scalp, plus peripheral blood, were taken from alopecia areata patients.

The chain is built from TRBV29-1 and TRBJ2-3; TRBD2 matches 7 bases. The sample consisted of skin, taken at week 0. This sequence was found in a human donor with alopecia areata. CDR3 bases: TGCAGCGTCTCTAGCGGATATAGCACAGATACGCAGTATTTT. Protein sequence: CSVSSGYSTDTQYF.